A single sample is the source of the 20 T cell receptor beta chains below, sequenced in a study of cytomegalovirus exposure and HLA in healthy donors. The PCR employed 60 Vbeta primers together with 13 Jbeta primers. Libraries were prepared by immunoSEQ multiplex PCR; TCRdb keeps only in-frame clonotypes and omits some of them. The repertoire holds about 200,000 clones, around 90% seen once, with less than 1.3% in the top ten. The sample consisted of PBMCs. The receptors stem from a boy aged 2-9 years in good health and CMV-seronegative.

The J gene is TRBJ1-1, the V gene TRBV10-3; 7 bases agree with TRBD1. CDR1 is ENHRY, CDR2 SYGVKD, per germline. V lost 5 bases, J lost 0 bases, and 9 bases stayed unmatched. This CDR3 has 16 amino acids. The CDR3 loop is CAISIQGLGMNTEAFF. The CDR3 nucleotides are TGTGCCATCAGTATACAGGGGCTGGGAATGAACACTGAAGCTTTCTTT.

Concerning this clone itself: Other DNA sequences of this sample code for an identical CDR3. The gene calls are TRBV4-1 and TRBJ2-2; 10 bases are shared with TRBD2. Trimming at V came to 3 bases and at J to 4 bases, leaving 11 bases not matched to a gene. The CDR3 has 18 residues. Germline V gene sequence: CDR1 MGHRA, CDR2 YSYEKL. The CDR3 DNA sequence: TGCGCCAGCAGCCACCCTAGCGGGAGTTTCGGACGCACCGGGGAGCTGTTTTTT. It yields the protein CASSHPSGSFGRTGELFF.

In regard to this clone: This same CDR3 is encoded by further DNA sequences in the sample. The rearrangement links TRBV6-5 to TRBJ2-1, with TRBD2 matching 7 bases. V lost 3 bases and J lost 0; bases outside the gene matches: 2. This CDR3 is 15 amino acids long. Germline CDR1 reads MNHEY; CDR2 reads SVGAGI. CDR3 residues: CASSYGGSSYNEQFF. CDR3 nucleotide sequence: TGTGCCAGCAGTTATGGCGGGAGCTCCTACAATGAGCAGTTCTTC.

V is TRBV29-1 and J is TRBJ1-2; unclear D gene. Trimming removed 2 bases at V and 4 bases at J, with 11 bases between. The CDR3 is made up of 13 amino acids. Germline-derived CDR1 and CDR2 are SQVTM and ANQGSEA. Written as DNA, the CDR3 is TGCAGCGTTGAATTCGGGGTTCGCTATGGCTACACCTTC. Translation: CSVEFGVRYGYTF.

The rearrangement uses TRBV2 and TRBJ2-5; 12 bases map to TRBD2. The CDR3 sequence is 17 residues long. V lost 3 bases to trimming and J lost 0 bases; unmatched junction nucleotides: 5. Germline V gene lookup returns CDR1 SNHLY and CDR2 FYNNEI. The CDR3 reads CASSEASGRAYQETQYF. CDR3 nucleotides: TGTGCCAGCAGTGAGGCTAGCGGGAGGGCTTACCAAGAGACCCAGTACTTC.

This clone has more than one count but fewer than ten. V usage is TRBV6-1 and J usage is TRBJ2-7; TRBD1 is a possible D gene (5 bases). The CDR3 is 13 amino acids. The germline V gene encodes CDR1 MNHNS and CDR2 SASEGT. V lost 7 bases, J lost 3 bases, and 13 bases lay in between. The CDR3 nucleotides read TGTGCCAGCATGGGCAGGGTAAGCTACGAGCAGTACTTC. It codes for CASMGRVSYEQYF.

This clone has only a few counts. This chain uses TRBV6-6 with TRBJ2-2, with TRBD2 identical over 9 bases. V was pared by 4 bases and J by 1 base, with 4 bases of the junction left unmatched. Germline-derived CDR1 and CDR2 are MNHNY and SVGAGI (reference sequence). CDR3 size: 16 residues. The CDR3 nucleotides read TGTGCCAGCAGTTCCCCAGCGGGGGGGAACACCGGGGAGCTGTTTTTT. This gives the protein CASSSPAGGNTGELFF.

The CDR3, as DNA: TGTGCCAGCAGCGCGGGGGTGGGCACCGGGGAGCTGTTTTTT. Its protein is CASSAGVGTGELFF. V and J are TRBV9 and TRBJ2-2, with a weak D call TRBD2 (6 bases). Germline V gene data show CDR1 as SGDLS and CDR2 as YYNGEE. This CDR3 comprises 14 residues. V was clipped by 3 bases and J by 4 bases, with 10 bases between them.

This chain connects TRBV28 to TRBJ2-1; 7 positions agree with TRBD2. Germline V gene data show CDR1 as MDHEN and CDR2 as SYDVKM. V was clipped by 4 bases and J by 15 bases; unmatched bases: 9. This CDR3 is 12 amino acids long. This CDR3 reads CASSSRTREPFF. In DNA, the CDR3 is TGTGCCAGCAGTTCCCGGACTAGAGAACCGTTCTTC.

The rearrangement links TRBV5-6 to TRBJ2-7; 9 positions agree with TRBD2. CDR3 length: 14 residues. Trimming took 4 bases from V and 5 from J; bases not matched to a gene: 7. In germline, CDR1 is SGHDT, CDR2 YYEEEE. The CDR3 loop reads CASSKPGLANEQYF. DNA of the CDR3: TGTGCCAGCAGCAAGCCGGGACTAGCCAACGAGCAGTACTTC.

The genes are TRBV29-1 and TRBJ2-4; D gene ambiguous. CDR1 is SQVTM and CDR2 is ANQGSEA in the germline V gene. Deletions cut 7 bases from V and 0 bases from J, with 13 bases between. The length of the CDR3 is 14 residues. For the CDR3, the DNA is TGCAGCGCTGCGACGCGACTAGCCAAAAACATTCAGTACTTC. Protein sequence: CSAATRLAKNIQYF. Full variable domain (rest looked up from reference TRBV29-1 and TRBJ2-4): SAVISQKPSRDICQRGTSLTIQCQVDSQVTMMFWYRQQPGQSLTLIATANQGSEATYESGFVIDKFPISRPNLTFSTLTVSNMSPEDSSIYLCSAATRLAKNIQYFGAGTRLSVL.

This chain connects TRBV18 to TRBJ2-5, with D maybe TRBD1 (6 bases). Per germline, CDR1 KGHSH and CDR2 LQKENI. Between the trimmed V and J ends, which lost 7 bases and 5 bases, there was a span of 14 bases. The CDR3 extends over 13 amino acids. CDR3 region: CASYQGGMETQYF. The CDR3 DNA sequence: TGTGCCAGCTATCAAGGGGGTATGGAGACCCAGTACTTC. The variable domain in full, with the rest retrieved from reference TRBV18 and TRBJ2-5, is NAGVMQNPRHLVRRRGQEARLRCSPMKGHSHVYWYRQLPEEGLKFMVYLQKENIIDESGMPKERFSAEFPKEGPSILRIQQVVRGDSAAYFCASYQGGMETQYFGPGTRLLVL.

The V gene is TRBV18, the J gene TRBJ2-1, with 10 positions matching TRBD2. Germline V lookup: CDR1 KGHSH, CDR2 LQKENI. The CDR3 sequence is 16 residues long. V shed 0 bases and J 6 bases; nucleotides not matched to a gene: 5. The CDR3 spells CASSPPQRGGSNEQFF. For the CDR3, the DNA is TGTGCCAGCTCACCACCGCAGCGGGGGGGTTCCAATGAGCAGTTCTTC. The full variable domain, its missing parts supplied by reference TRBV18 and TRBJ2-1, is NAGVMQNPRHLVRRRGQEARLRCSPMKGHSHVYWYRQLPEEGLKFMVYLQKENIIDESGMPKERFSAEFPKEGPSILRIQQVVRGDSAAYFCASSPPQRGGSNEQFFGPGTRLTVL.

The gene calls are TRBV19 and TRBJ2-3; TRBD2 matches 8 bases. V shed 3 bases and J 2 bases; nucleotides not matched to a gene: 7. CDR1 and CDR2 (germline): LNHDA, SQIVND (reference sequence). The CDR3 is 16 residues long. This chain's CDR3 is CASSIRSGSPTDTQYF. The DNA of the CDR3 is TGTGCCAGTAGTATTCGGAGCGGGAGCCCCACAGATACGCAGTATTTT.

The CDR3 DNA reads TGTGCCAGCAGCCTTGGGGCAGCTAACGACTACGAGCAGTACTTC. Translating gives CASSLGAANDYEQYF. The chain links TRBV13 to TRBJ2-7; the D gene is possibly TRBD1 (5 bases). V lost 5 bases and J lost 3, with 17 bases in between. The CDR3 has 15 residues. Germline V gene data show CDR1 as PRHDT and CDR2 as FYEKMQ (reference sequence).

Ten or more counts support this clone. The V gene is TRBV10-2, the J gene TRBJ1-1; D gene uncertain. This CDR3 comprises 11 residues. Per the germline V gene, CDR1 is WSHSY and CDR2 is SAAADI. V lost 2 bases and J lost 8, with 6 bases in between. CDR3 coding DNA: TGCGCCAGCAGTGAGGAGGGAGAAGCTTTCTTT. Protein product: CASSEEGEAFF.

The V and J genes are TRBV2 and TRBJ2-7; D not resolved. The ends were cut back, 10 bases at V and 4 bases at J, with 11 bases in the middle. The CDR3 contains 11 residues. CDR1 is SNHLY, CDR2 FYNNEI, per germline. The CDR3 sequence: CATATEYEQYF. The CDR3 coding sequence is TGTGCCACCGCGACTGAGTACGAGCAGTACTTC.

The J gene is TRBJ2-7, the V gene TRBV6-5; 7 nucleotides match TRBD1. CDR1 MNHEY and CDR2 SVGAGI come from the germline V gene. The V and J ends lost 2 bases and 4 bases, in that order; junction bases with no gene match: 5. This CDR3 region has 14 residues. DNA for the CDR3: TGTGCCAGCAGTTACGGGACAGCCCCTTACGAGCAGTACTTC. Encoded protein: CASSYGTAPYEQYF.

V is TRBV19 and J is TRBJ2-2; D is ambiguous. The V end was cut by 1 base, the J end by 1 base, with 4 bases between. This CDR3 has 14 amino acids. Germline V lookup: CDR1 LNHDA, CDR2 SQIVND (reference sequence). The CDR3 DNA reads TGTGCCAGTAGTATAGTACTGAACACCGGGGAGCTGTTTTTT. Amino acids: CASSIVLNTGELFF.

This chain connects TRBV14 to TRBJ2-6, with TRBD2 as a possible D gene (5 bases). The CDR3 runs to 17 residues. CDR1 is SGHDN and CDR2 is FVKESK in the germline V gene. V was cut by 4 bases and J by 0 bases, with 13 bases left in between. The CDR3 region is CASSPPVGSSGANVLTF. CDR3 in DNA: TGTGCCAGCAGCCCTCCGGTGGGGAGCTCTGGGGCCAACGTCCTGACTTTC. The full variable domain, its missing parts supplied by reference TRBV14 and TRBJ2-6, is EAGVTQFPSHSVIEKGQTVTLRCDPISGHDNLYWYRRVMGKEIKFLLHFVKESKQDESGMPNNRFLAERTGGTYSTLKVQPAELEDSGVYFCASSPPVGSSGANVLTFGAGSRLTVL.